One sample yielded the 18 T cell receptor beta chains listed below, sequenced in a study of blood T cells in healthy people across ages. Next came a second PCR, run for roughly 6 to 11 cycles, which used a sample-barcoded 5' primer along with a J-beta primer mix. MiXCR was run by TCRdb on the 5' RACE reads, yielding one entry per CDR3 protein. Of some 560,000 distinct CDR3 sequences listed, around a quarter are singletons. These data were also filed under a second study, of T cells of mothers and their children.

The specimen sequenced was blood. Every receptor here comes from a boy aged 2-9 years in good health.

The chain couples TRBV27 to TRBJ2-1; TRBD2 is a possible D gene (6 bases). The V end lost 5 bases, the J end lost 11 bases, and 10 bases lay between the germline ends. CDR1 MNHEY and CDR2 SMNVEV come from the germline V gene (reference sequence). The CDR3 covers 11 residues. The CDR3 loop is CASSAGGQQFF. Written as DNA, the CDR3 is TGTGCCAGCAGTGCCGGGGGACAGCAGTTCTTC.

V gene TRBV20-1 combines with J gene TRBJ1-2; no clear D. V lost 0 bases, J lost 0 bases, and 11 bases lay in between. The V gene's germline CDR1 is DFQATT and CDR2 SNEGSKA (reference sequence). The length of the CDR3 is 15 residues. CDR3 residues: CSARDSQDPNYGYTF. CDR3 sequence (DNA): TGCAGTGCTAGAGATTCCCAGGACCCTAACTATGGCTACACCTTC.

To note about this clonotype: Its ends do not fully match the called genes, so a read error is possible. This chain connects TRBV7-2 to TRBJ2-1; 10 nucleotides line up with TRBD2. The CDR3 extends over 12 amino acids. Per germline, CDR1 SGHTA and CDR2 FQGNSA. CDR3 residues: CASSVGLAGEVF. As DNA, the CDR3 is TGTGCCAGCAGCGTGGGGCTAGCGGGAGAGGTCTTC.

This clonotype was counted between two and nine times. The chain links TRBV20-1 to TRBJ2-4; D is possibly TRBD1 (5 bases). CDR1 is DFQATT and CDR2 is SNEGSKA in the germline V gene (reference sequence). This CDR3 spans 13 amino acids. With 3 bases removed from V and 9 bases from J, the gap between germline ends came to 15 bases. CDR3 DNA: TGCAGTGCTAGGGAAGGCAGGGATATCATTCAGTACTTC. This codes for CSAREGRDIIQYF.

The chain couples TRBV6-5 to TRBJ1-6; D perhaps matches TRBD1 (5 bases). Deletions cut 3 bases from V and 0 bases from J, with 12 bases between. The germline CDR1 and CDR2 sequences are MNHEY and SVGAGI. The length of the CDR3 is 17 residues. Here the CDR3 reads CASSYGAQSSYNSPLHF. The CDR3 nucleotides read TGTGCCAGCAGTTATGGGGCGCAGAGCTCCTATAATTCACCCCTCCACTTT.

There are a few counts of this clonotype. The rearrangement uses TRBV12-3 or TRBV12-4 and TRBJ2-1, with D tentatively TRBD1 or TRBD2 (7 bases each). V was shortened by 3 bases and J by 9 bases, with 18 bases between the two germline ends. This CDR3 has 15 amino acids. CDR3 in amino acids: CASSFRQGPGGEQFF. The CDR3 nucleotides read TGTGCCAGCAGTTTCAGACAGGGACCGGGGGGTGAGCAGTTCTTC.

The chain combines TRBV27 with TRBJ2-7; 9 nucleotides match TRBD2. With 5 bases clipped from V and 0 bases from J, the junction kept 23 bases outside the gene matches. Germline V gene lookup returns CDR1 MNHEY and CDR2 SMNVEV (reference sequence). This CDR3 has 21 amino acids. CDR3 DNA sequence: TGTGCCAGCAGTCTGACAGGGAAGGGGCTGTTGAAGCGGGAGGACTCCTACGAGCAGTACTTC. Translating gives CASSLTGKGLLKREDSYEQYF.

This clonotype occurred many times. The rearrangement uses TRBV4-1 and TRBJ2-4, with TRBD2 matching over 12 bases. The germline CDR1 and CDR2 sequences are MGHRA and YSYEKL. The CDR3 has 17 amino acids. The V gene end was trimmed by 3 bases and the J gene end by 11 bases; junction bases not matched to a gene: 14. The CDR3 loop reads CASSHGLAGQQKSVQYF. CDR3 in DNA: TGCGCCAGCAGCCATGGACTAGCGGGACAACAGAAGAGCGTTCAGTACTTC.

The genes are TRBV6-1 and TRBJ2-4; D may correspond to TRBD1 or TRBD2 (6 bases each). Germline CDR1 is MNHNS and CDR2 is SASEGT. The ends were cut back, 6 bases at V and 8 bases at J, with 20 bases in the middle. CDR3 length: 15 amino acids. The CDR3 nucleotides are TGTGCCAGCAGGACCCAGGGGAGTTGGGAGGACATTCAGTACTTC. The encoded protein is CASRTQGSWEDIQYF.

This clonotype was recorded a few times. This chain uses TRBV10-3 with TRBJ2-3, with 10 bases that match TRBD2. The CDR3 runs 18 residues. V lost 3 bases to trimming and J lost 1 base; unmatched junction nucleotides: 10. Germline lookup yields CDR1 ENHRY and CDR2 SYGVKD. In DNA form, the CDR3 reads TGTGCCATCAGTGATAGTATTATCGGGACTAGCGGCACAGATACGCAGTATTTT. It specifies CAISDSIIGTSGTDTQYF.

This clonotype was seen a handful of times. J is TRBJ2-5 and V is TRBV6-6; D ambiguous. This CDR3 region has 13 residues. Germline CDR1 MNHNY, CDR2 SVGAGI (reference sequence). V dropped 10 bases and J dropped 5 bases, with 17 bases sitting between them. CDR3 bases: TGTGCCACCCAAGACTCCGCCAAGGAGACCCAGTACTTC. It yields the protein CATQDSAKETQYF.

This clonotype was detected only a few times. A read error may produce the germline difference seen at one junction end. V is TRBV29-1 and J is TRBJ1-1, with 12 bases that match TRBD1. This CDR3 comprises 14 residues. Germline assignment: CDR1 SQVTM and CDR2 ANQGSEA. The CDR3 is CSAGTGGVGTEAFF. The CDR3 DNA follows: TGCAGCGCTGGGACAGGGGGCGTTGGGACTGAGGCTTTCTTT.

This clonotype has only a few counts. This rearrangement joins TRBV2 to TRBJ1-2; D unresolved. The length of the CDR3 is 13 residues. Trimming shortened V by 4 bases and J by 8 bases, and 14 bases separated the two germline ends. The germline V gene encodes CDR1 SNHLY and CDR2 FYNNEI. In nucleotides, the CDR3 is TGTGCCAGCAGTGGCCTGGTGACTCGGGGCTACACCTTC. It yields the protein CASSGLVTRGYTF.

The V gene is TRBV5-1, the J gene TRBJ2-5; perhaps TRBD1 as D (6 bases). Between the trimmed V and J ends, which lost 0 bases and 1 base, there was a span of 13 bases. CDR1 SGHRS and CDR2 YFSETQ come from the germline V gene. This CDR3 contains 16 residues. The CDR3 is CASSLEVSRGQETQYF. The CDR3 nucleotides read TGCGCCAGCAGCTTGGAAGTCAGCAGGGGCCAAGAGACCCAGTACTTC.

This clonotype was seen at least ten times. A read error may produce the germline difference seen at one junction end. The chain has TRBV4-3 and TRBJ1-2; D might be TRBD1 (6 bases). Germline CDR1 reads LGHNA; CDR2 reads YSLEER. The CDR3 spans 13 residues. CDR3 amino acids: CASSQDPGGLQNF. CDR3 coding DNA: TGCGCCAGCAGCCAAGATCCTGGGGGCCTACAGAACTTC.

This chain joins TRBV18 and TRBJ1-2; 10 nucleotides align to TRBD1. In germline, CDR1 is KGHSH, CDR2 LQKENI. The CDR3 covers 15 residues. V shed 0 bases and J 2 bases; nucleotides not matched to a gene: 0. The CDR3 region has the DNA TGTGCCAGCTCACCACCGACAGGGGGCAACTATGGCTACACCTTC. Amino acids: CASSPPTGGNYGYTF.

This clonotype was detected ten times or more. V and J are TRBV5-1 and TRBJ2-3, with D possibly matching TRBD2 (6 bases). Trimming stripped 5 bases from V and 0 bases from J, with 10 bases between. Germline CDR1 is SGHRS and CDR2 is YFSETQ. This CDR3 is built from 14 residues. CDR3 sequence reads: CASSSSGSTDTQYF. The DNA for the CDR3 is TGCGCCAGCAGTTCCAGCGGGAGCACAGATACGCAGTATTTT.

The V call is TRBV5-1, the J call TRBJ2-5, with D hard to call. This CDR3 is 15 amino acids long. V was trimmed by 3 bases and J by 11 bases, leaving 23 bases between them. The V gene's germline CDR1 is SGHRS and CDR2 YFSETQ. CDR3 nucleotides: TGCGCCAGCAGCTACGGGTCATCGCTGGATTACGGGCAGTACTTC. This gives the protein CASSYGSSLDYGQYF.